These 20 T cell receptor beta chains came from one sample sequenced in a study of blood T cell repertoires in COVID-19. Method: immunoSEQ multiplex PCR; TCRdb's copy keeps in-frame clones and lacks some. The sample lists about 440,000 clones; 88% were seen once. Sequenced sample: peripheral blood. Receptor source: a woman aged 45-60 years with COVID-19, enrolled during active disease.

This chain joins TRBV12-5 and TRBJ2-1; 8 bases match TRBD1. The trim removed 6 bases at V and 8 bases at J, leaving 3 bases unmatched. Germline assignment: CDR1 LGHNT and CDR2 FRNRAP. The CDR3 consists of 12 residues. CDR3 sequence: CASGPGGDEQFF. DNA of the CDR3: TGTGCTAGTGGGCCAGGGGGCGATGAGCAGTTCTTC.

The chain carries TRBV25-1 and TRBJ1-4; 12 bases are a match to TRBD1. Germline V lookup: CDR1 MGHDK, CDR2 SYGVNS. The ends lost 4 bases at V and 3 bases at J; junction bases unmatched: 6. The CDR3 contains 17 residues. CDR3 loop: CASSGGQGAIANEKLFF. CDR3 DNA: TGTGCCAGCAGTGGGGGACAGGGGGCTATAGCTAATGAAAAACTGTTTTTT.

For this clone: An end of the junction differs from the germline gene, which may be a read error. This chain connects TRBV4-2 to TRBJ2-1, with no clear D. The CDR3 runs 14 residues. The germline gives CDR1 LGHNA, CDR2 YNFKEQ. The CDR3 region is CASSQGPSNNEQFF. The CDR3 DNA follows: TGTGCCAGCAGCCAGGGCCCCTCCAACAATGAGCAGTTCTTC.

The V and J genes are TRBV21-1 and TRBJ2-2; TRBD2, the table's D call, was not compared with the DNA. TRBV21-1 counts as a pseudogene. CDR3 size: 16 residues. The CDR3 DNA reads TGTGCCAGCAGCAACACTAGCGGGGAGGTCACCGGGGAGCTGTTTTTT. Encoded protein: CASSNTSGEVTGELFF.

The J gene is TRBJ2-1, the V gene TRBV19, with 12 positions matching TRBD2. The CDR3 extends over 18 amino acids. After removal of 3 bases from V and 1 base from J, the junction contained 7 bases not matched to a gene. Germline V gene data show CDR1 as LNHDA and CDR2 as SQIVND (reference sequence). CDR3 amino acids: CASSIWLAGGRSYNEQFF. The CDR3 bases are TGTGCCAGTAGTATCTGGCTAGCGGGGGGGCGGTCCTACAATGAGCAGTTCTTC.

The chain has TRBV4-1 and TRBJ2-1, with TRBD2 matching 12 bases. From germline, CDR1 is MGHRA and CDR2 YSYEKL. Trimming took 4 bases from V and 9 from J; bases not matched to a gene: 10. The CDR3 extends over 16 amino acids. The CDR3 nucleotides read TGCGCCAGCAGCCTCCTAGCGGGGGGGCCGGAGTTTGAGCAGTTCTTC. Translated: CASSLLAGGPEFEQFF.

Concerning this clone: Other nucleotide sequences from this sample produce the same CDR3. The chain recombines TRBV7-3 with TRBJ1-1, with D possibly matching TRBD1 (5 bases). The CDR3 covers 13 residues. CDR1 SGHTA and CDR2 FQGTGA come from the germline V gene. The V and J ends lost 4 bases and 1 base respectively, with 7 bases between them. This CDR3 is CASSSTGNTEAFF. The CDR3 DNA follows: TGTGCCAGCAGCTCTACAGGGAACACTGAAGCTTTCTTT. Based on the CDR3 plus reference TRBV7-3 and TRBJ1-1, the full variable domain is GAGVSQTPSNKVTEKGKYVELRCDPISGHTALYWYRQSLGQGPEFLIYFQGTGAADDSGLPNDRFFAVRPEGSVSTLKIQRTERGDSAVYLCASSSTGNTEAFFGQGTRLTVV.

The chain employs TRBV18 and TRBJ1-5, with D hard to call. Germline loops: CDR1 KGHSH, CDR2 LQKENI. Trimming cost V 4 bases and J 4 bases, with 8 bases left between them. The CDR3 consists of 13 residues. The CDR3 sequence: CASSLEANQPQHF. The CDR3 region has the DNA TGTGCCAGCTCACTTGAAGCAAATCAGCCCCAGCATTTT.

This chain uses TRBV7-9 with TRBJ1-2; D remains ambiguous. The germline gives CDR1 SEHNR, CDR2 FQNEAQ (reference sequence). The CDR3 contains 15 residues. Trimming pared 0 bases from V and 6 bases from J, leaving 14 bases between. DNA of the CDR3: TGTGCCAGCAGCTTAGCGCTAGGCAGCGGTAATGGCTACACCTTC. This sequence encodes CASSLALGSGNGYTF.

The chain has TRBV24-1 and TRBJ2-2; tentatively, D is TRBD1 (5 bases). The CDR3 length is 17 residues. The germline V and J ends were trimmed by 3 bases and 6 bases, with 19 bases remaining between them. Per germline, CDR1 KGHDR and CDR2 SFDVKD. This CDR3 reads CATSDARAQEVAGELFF. In DNA form, the CDR3 reads TGTGCCACCAGTGATGCCAGGGCTCAGGAAGTGGCCGGGGAGCTGTTTTTT.

The chain couples TRBV7-7 to TRBJ1-6, with a possible D match to TRBD1 (5 bases). Germline V lookup: CDR1 SSHAT, CDR2 FNYEAQ (reference sequence). The CDR3 contains 14 residues. The V gene lost 2 bases and the J gene lost 9 bases, with 11 bases spanning the gap. CDR3: CASSLSGESSPLHF. CDR3 coding DNA: TGTGCCAGCAGCTTATCGGGGGAATCTTCACCCCTCCACTTT.

This sequence joins TRBV2 and TRBJ1-5, with D unresolved. CDR1 and CDR2 from the germline V gene are SNHLY and FYNNEI. The CDR3 loop spans 14 amino acids. Trimming cost V 3 bases and J 7 bases, with 13 bases left between them. The CDR3 protein is CASSEDGREQPQHF. For the CDR3, the DNA is TGTGCCAGCAGTGAGGACGGTCGGGAACAGCCCCAGCATTTT.

Here the CDR3 reads CASSLALQPNTEAFF. The CDR3, as DNA: TGTGCCAGCAGCTTAGCGCTACAGCCGAACACTGAAGCTTTCTTT. The gene calls are TRBV7-9 and TRBJ1-1; no clear D gene. CDR3 size: 15 residues. Germline values: CDR1 SEHNR, CDR2 FQNEAQ (reference sequence). Trimming removed 0 bases from V and 1 base from J, with 9 bases in between.

This sequence joins TRBV10-2 and TRBJ1-2; D might be TRBD1 (5 bases). This CDR3 has 14 residues. Per germline, CDR1 WSHSY and CDR2 SAAADI. V was pared by 8 bases and J by 5 bases, with 18 bases between. The CDR3 DNA sequence: TGCGCCAGCTCTCAAGCACAGGAGACTTATGGCTACACCTTC. Protein product: CASSQAQETYGYTF.

The V and J genes are TRBV3-1 (or the pseudogene TRBV3-2) and TRBJ1-2, with 7 bases that match TRBD1. With V trimmed by 1 base and J by 6 bases, 8 bases remained unmatched. This CDR3 has 15 residues. Germline loops: CDR1 LGHDT, CDR2 YNNKEL (reference sequence). The CDR3 spells CASSQVSGRGDGYTF. Written as DNA, the CDR3 is TGTGCCAGCAGCCAAGTATCCGGCAGGGGGGATGGCTACACCTTC.

The chain is built from TRBV19 and TRBJ1-6; a possible D gene is TRBD1 (5 bases). The CDR3 extends over 13 amino acids. The V gene lost 6 bases and the J gene lost 13 bases, with 16 bases spanning the gap. CDR1 and CDR2 from the germline V gene are LNHDA and SQIVND (reference sequence). CDR3 residues: CASSTRGPRPLHF. CDR3 bases: TGTGCCAGTAGCACAAGGGGTCCTCGCCCCCTCCACTTT.

The rearrangement links TRBV6-6 to TRBJ1-3; D gene uncertain. Germline CDR1 reads MNHNY; CDR2 reads SVGAGI (reference sequence). The CDR3 contains 16 residues. V was pared by 2 bases and J by 4 bases, with 15 bases between. CDR3 DNA sequence: TGTGCCAGCAGTTACGGTCCCCCGAGGGTAGGAAACACCATATATTTT. Protein: CASSYGPPRVGNTIYF.

This chain joins TRBV19 and TRBJ1-2, with TRBD1 matching 7 bases. CDR1 and CDR2 (germline): LNHDA, SQIVND (reference sequence). Germline trimming cut 5 bases from V and 7 bases from J; bases unmatched to any gene: 10. This CDR3 has 14 amino acids. Here the CDR3 reads CASSLSTGTSGYTF. The CDR3, as DNA: TGTGCCAGTAGTCTCTCGACAGGGACGAGTGGCTACACCTTC. The full variable domain, completed using reference TRBV19 and TRBJ1-2, is DGGITQSPKYLFRKEGQNVTLSCEQNLNHDAMYWYRQDPGQGLRLIYYSQIVNDFQKGDIAEGYSVSREKKESFPLTVTSAQKNPTAFYLCASSLSTGTSGYTFGSGTRLTVV.

This chain uses TRBV3-1 (or the pseudogene TRBV3-2) with TRBJ1-1; D remains unclear. Deletions cut 1 base from V and 3 bases from J, with 3 bases between. CDR3 length: 12 residues. Germline CDR1 and CDR2: LGHDT and YNNKEL (reference sequence). As DNA, the CDR3 is TGTGCCAGCAGCCAAGGAGACACTGAAGCTTTCTTT. This gives the protein CASSQGDTEAFF.

The chain links TRBV27 to TRBJ1-5; D may be TRBD1 (5 bases). V was trimmed by 5 bases and J by 2 bases, leaving 16 bases between them. The CDR3 contains 16 residues. Germline assignment: CDR1 MNHEY and CDR2 SMNVEV (reference sequence). In nucleotides, the CDR3 is TGTGCCAGCAGTCGGAACGGGGGTATAGGCAATCAGCCCCAGCATTTT. Protein product: CASSRNGGIGNQPQHF.